The next 26 T cell receptor beta chains were all read from a single sample in a study of CD8 T cells in Susac syndrome. RNA totalling about 0.45 to 1 ug underwent reverse transcription with random hexamers. TCRdb redid the calling of the immunoSEQ multiplex PCR reads with MiXCR, one entry per CDR3 protein. The sample holds approximately 150,000 distinct CDR3 sequences, about 95% seen once. Sequenced sample: CD4+ T cells from PBMCs. Every receptor here comes from a human donor with multiple sclerosis.

This chain links TRBV29-1 with TRBJ2-7, with D possibly called TRBD1 or TRBD2 (5 bases each). This CDR3 has 12 amino acids. The V and J ends lost 3 bases and 6 bases respectively, with 12 bases between them. Germline CDR1 reads SQVTM; CDR2 reads ANQGSEA. The CDR3 bases are TGCAGCGTTGATTTTGTGAGGGGCGAGCAGTACTTC. Residues: CSVDFVRGEQYF.

The V and J genes are TRBV20-1 and TRBJ2-5; perhaps TRBD2 as D (5 bases). The CDR3 consists of 15 residues. V was pared by 3 bases and J by 2 bases, with 16 bases between. CDR1 and CDR2 (germline): DFQATT, SNEGSKA (reference sequence). Here the CDR3 reads CSASMLGAPQETQYF. Written as DNA, the CDR3 is TGCAGTGCTAGTATGTTGGGAGCACCTCAAGAGACCCAGTACTTC.

The chain has TRBV2 and TRBJ2-6, with D tentatively TRBD1 or TRBD2 (6 bases each). This CDR3 is built from 15 residues. CDR1 and CDR2 from the germline V gene are SNHLY and FYNNEI. Trimming removed 6 bases at V and 4 bases at J, with 13 bases between. The CDR3 DNA reads TGTGCCAGCAGCTCGGGGGCGGGAGGGGCCAACGTCCTGACTTTC. It codes for CASSSGAGGANVLTF.

V gene TRBV6-5 combines with J gene TRBJ1-2, with D perhaps TRBD1 (6 bases). Germline V CDR1 and CDR2: MNHEY, SVGAGI. The CDR3 has 13 residues. With 6 bases removed from V and 8 bases from J, the gap between germline ends came to 16 bases. In DNA form, the CDR3 reads TGTGCCAGCAGACCACAGGGATGGGACGGCTACACCTTC. Residues: CASRPQGWDGYTF.

This rearrangement joins TRBV7-9 to TRBJ1-1, with D uncertain. CDR3 length: 11 amino acids. Between the trimmed V and J ends, which lost 3 bases and 4 bases, there was a span of 3 bases. The germline CDR1 and CDR2 sequences are SEHNR and FQNEAQ (reference sequence). CDR3: CASSFSTEAFF. The CDR3 region has the DNA TGTGCCAGCAGCTTTTCCACTGAAGCTTTCTTT.

The chain uses TRBV20-1 and TRBJ1-5; 8 bases map to TRBD1. V lost 1 base to trimming and J lost 3 bases; unmatched junction nucleotides: 5. Germline V lookup: CDR1 DFQATT, CDR2 SNEGSKA (reference sequence). This CDR3 is built from 15 residues. CDR3 region: CSARAGQGPNQPQHF. The CDR3 DNA follows: TGCAGTGCTAGAGCTGGACAGGGCCCCAATCAGCCCCAGCATTTT.

This clonotype was seen once. This chain uses TRBV4-3 with TRBJ2-5; the match to TRBD2 covers 8 bases. V lost 4 bases and J lost 5; bases outside the gene matches: 12. The CDR3 covers 16 residues. Per the germline V gene, CDR1 is LGHNA and CDR2 is YSLEER. CDR3 sequence: CASSRGPGGAEETQYF. The CDR3 bases are TGCGCCAGCAGCCGAGGCCCCGGGGGGGCTGAGGAGACCCAGTACTTC.

The chain has TRBV7-3 and TRBJ2-5; D is perhaps TRBD1 (5 bases). The V gene lost 4 bases and the J gene lost 3 bases, with 15 bases spanning the gap. This CDR3 has 15 amino acids. The V gene's germline CDR1 is SGHTA and CDR2 FQGTGA. The CDR3 bases are TGTGCCAGCAGCTCCGGGCAGGGAAGAGAAGAGACCCAGTACTTC. The encoded protein is CASSSGQGREETQYF.

The genes are TRBV30 and TRBJ2-3; TRBD1 or TRBD2 may be the D gene (6 bases each). The CDR3 is 15 amino acids. The V gene lost 4 bases and the J gene lost 1 base, with 15 bases spanning the gap. The germline V gene has CDR1 GTSNPN and CDR2 SVGIG (reference sequence). The CDR3 protein is CAWKGGRKGTDTQYF. DNA of the CDR3: TGTGCCTGGAAGGGGGGCAGAAAGGGCACAGATACGCAGTATTTT.

This clonotype was seen only once. The rearrangement uses TRBV29-1 and TRBJ1-2; TRBD1 matches 9 bases. The CDR3 is 13 amino acids. The germline V gene encodes CDR1 SQVTM and CDR2 ANQGSEA. V lost 6 bases to trimming and J lost 7 bases; unmatched junction nucleotides: 9. DNA for the CDR3: TGCAGCGTAACCGGACAGGGGTACCGTGGCTACACCTTC. Its protein product is CSVTGQGYRGYTF.

The V and J genes are TRBV19 and TRBJ1-2; D is uncertain. With 3 bases removed from V and 4 bases from J, the gap between germline ends came to 15 bases. Germline CDR1 is LNHDA and CDR2 is SQIVND (reference sequence). The CDR3 consists of 15 residues. Here the CDR3 reads CASSIPLGGGYGYTF. The CDR3 DNA sequence: TGTGCCAGTAGTATCCCCCTAGGAGGAGGCTATGGCTACACCTTC.

The V and J genes are TRBV20-1 and TRBJ2-7; D is possibly TRBD1 (6 bases). The CDR3 spans 13 residues. Trimming pared 5 bases from V and 0 bases from J, leaving 11 bases between. Germline lookup yields CDR1 DFQATT and CDR2 SNEGSKA (reference sequence). CDR3 nucleotides: TGCAGTGCTGTTCAGGGGTCCTCCTACGAGCAGTACTTC. It yields the protein CSAVQGSSYEQYF.

This clonotype showed up just once. The CDR3 region is CASSQKTAVNTEAFF. The CDR3 DNA reads TGCGCCAGCAGCCAGAAGACAGCCGTGAACACTGAAGCTTTCTTT. The chain couples TRBV5-1 to TRBJ1-1, with TRBD1 as a possible D gene (5 bases). CDR1 is SGHRS, CDR2 YFSETQ, per germline. Trimming took 4 bases from V and 0 from J, leaving 13 bases between them. The CDR3 totals 15 residues. The whole variable domain, filled in from reference TRBV5-1 and TRBJ1-1, reads KAGVTQTPRYLIKTRGQQVTLSCSPISGHRSVSWYQQTPGQGLQFLFEYFSETQRNKGNFPGRFSGRQFSNSRSEMNVSTLELGDSALYLCASSQKTAVNTEAFFGQGTRLTVV.

The chain carries TRBV27 and TRBJ1-1; D unresolved. The V and J ends lost 0 bases and 6 bases respectively, with 8 bases between them. The CDR3 extends over 13 amino acids. Germline values: CDR1 MNHEY, CDR2 SMNVEV (reference sequence). The CDR3 reads CASSLSLGSEAFF. CDR3 coding DNA: TGTGCCAGCAGTTTATCGCTTGGTTCTGAAGCTTTCTTT.

The CDR3 DNA is TGCACCAGCAGCCTACGAGATCAGCCCCAGCATTTT. Its translation: CTSSLRDQPQHF. This rearrangement joins TRBV1 to TRBJ1-5. TRBV1 is a pseudogene. CDR3 size: 12 residues.

This sequence joins TRBV5-1 and TRBJ2-7; a possible D gene is TRBD1 (6 bases). V was pared by 4 bases and J by 2 bases, with 19 bases between. This CDR3 contains 16 residues. Germline CDR1 is SGHRS and CDR2 is YFSETQ. The CDR3 here is CASSPWAKQGTYEQYF. The CDR3 region has the DNA TGCGCCAGCAGCCCCTGGGCGAAACAGGGAACCTACGAGCAGTACTTC. The variable domain in full, with the rest retrieved from reference TRBV5-1 and TRBJ2-7, is KAGVTQTPRYLIKTRGQQVTLSCSPISGHRSVSWYQQTPGQGLQFLFEYFSETQRNKGNFPGRFSGRQFSNSRSEMNVSTLELGDSALYLCASSPWAKQGTYEQYFGPGTRLTVT.

V gene TRBV28 combines with J gene TRBJ2-7; perhaps D is TRBD1 or TRBD2 (6 bases each). This CDR3 spans 15 amino acids. Trimming pared 6 bases from V and 2 bases from J, leaving 17 bases between. From germline, CDR1 is MDHEN and CDR2 SYDVKM. CDR3 bases: TGTGCCAGCAGCTATACAGGGACGGGGGCCTACGAGCAGTACTTC. This encodes CASSYTGTGAYEQYF.

The rearrangement joins TRBV30 to TRBJ1-1, with TRBD1 matching 7 bases. The CDR3 has 13 residues. After removal of 5 bases from V and 4 bases from J, the junction contained 7 bases not matched to a gene. Germline CDR1 GTSNPN, CDR2 SVGIG (reference sequence). The DNA for the CDR3 is TGTGCCTGGCACTTTTCAGGGGGCACTGAAGCTTTCTTT. Its translation: CAWHFSGGTEAFF.

The V gene is TRBV27, the J gene TRBJ1-2; D unresolved. The CDR3 totals 12 residues. V was clipped by 5 bases and J by 5 bases, with 9 bases between them. Germline V gives CDR1 MNHEY, CDR2 SMNVEV (reference sequence). CDR3 region: CASSKSGYGYTF. The CDR3 coding sequence is TGTGCCAGCAGTAAGTCAGGATATGGCTACACCTTC.

The V call is TRBV5-1, the J call TRBJ2-7; 10 bases agree with TRBD1. The CDR3 spans 15 residues. Germline V CDR1 and CDR2: SGHRS, YFSETQ. The J segment lost 3 bases and the V segment lost 4 bases, leaving 7 bases of the junction unmatched. The CDR3: CASSKGTGVGYEQYF. DNA for the CDR3: TGCGCCAGCAGCAAAGGGACAGGGGTCGGCTACGAGCAGTACTTC.

The rearrangement links TRBV29-1 to TRBJ1-1, with D hard to call. Germline V lookup: CDR1 SQVTM, CDR2 ANQGSEA. V lost 7 bases and J lost 1, with 13 bases in between. The CDR3 spans 13 residues. CDR3 DNA sequence: TGCAGCGAGACGCAAGGGTGGAACACTGAAGCTTTCTTT. Its translation is CSETQGWNTEAFF.

This clonotype showed up just a few times. The CDR3 loop reads CASSLALQQGQYF. DNA of the CDR3: TGTGCCAGCAGCTTAGCTTTGCAGCAGGGGCAGTACTTC. This chain connects TRBV7-8 to TRBJ2-7, with a possible D match to TRBD1 (5 bases). Trimming removed 0 bases from V and 9 bases from J, with 12 bases in between. The V gene's germline CDR1 is SGHVS and CDR2 FQNEAQ. This CDR3 comprises 13 residues.

This clonotype was seen a single time. V is TRBV6-6 and J is TRBJ1-1; D gene unclear. Trimming pared 2 bases from V and 1 base from J, leaving 2 bases between. The germline CDR1 and CDR2 sequences are MNHNY and SVGAGI (reference sequence). The CDR3 sequence is 12 residues long. The CDR3 spells CASSYENTEAFF. The CDR3, as DNA: TGTGCCAGCAGTTACGAGAACACTGAAGCTTTCTTT.

The chain carries TRBV7-8 and TRBJ1-2, with 7 bases matching TRBD1. The CDR3 is 15 amino acids. Germline V lookup: CDR1 SGHVS, CDR2 FQNEAQ. V shed 5 bases, J shed 3 bases, and the junction held 9 bases outside the gene matches. The CDR3 DNA sequence: TGTGCCAGCAGCGCCCAGGGGGGCAGTGACTATGGCTACACCTTC. The encoded protein is CASSAQGGSDYGYTF.

The V and J genes are TRBV7-2 and TRBJ2-1; 7 bases are a match to TRBD2. CDR3 length: 14 amino acids. Trimming cost V 4 bases and J 3 bases; bases outside gene matches: 3. CDR1 and CDR2 from the germline V gene are SGHTA and FQGNSA. The CDR3 nucleotides are TGTGCCAGCAGCTCCGTAGCGGGCTACAATGAGCAGTTCTTC. Its protein is CASSSVAGYNEQFF.

The chain carries TRBV25-1 and TRBJ2-7; TRBD1 agrees at 7 bases. CDR3 length: 14 residues. The germline V gene encodes CDR1 MGHDK and CDR2 SYGVNS. The junction had 8 bases not matched to a gene; V was cut back by 4 bases and J by 5 bases. The CDR3 here is CASSADREPHEQYF. CDR3 bases: TGTGCCAGCAGTGCCGACAGGGAGCCGCACGAGCAGTACTTC.